The subject of this entry is one TCR beta chain. The antigen remains unidentified. The CDR3 is 17 residues long. V dropped 0 bases and J dropped 3; count of bases not matched to a gene: 7. Per the germline V gene, CDR1 is KGHSH and CDR2 is LQKENI. Noted treatment: around 19 received Ad26.COV2.S at low or high dose, single or two shots; a few received placebo; per-sample allocation not given. Day 63 following the first vaccine or placebo injection was when the samples were taken. Clones were read by immunoSEQ multiplex PCR, and TCRdb kept only the in-frame ones, dropping some. Of a few hundred thousand clones detected, roughly 90% appear once; the ten largest clones hold about 5%. This entry belongs to a study of Ad26.COV2.S vaccination and SARS-CoV-2 variants. Study in general: The authors gave Ad26.COV2.S intramuscularly, either once or twice 56 days apart.

Study outcomes and limitations: There was a possibility that the TCR breadth and depth analyses underestimated total T cell responses. Similar non-spike TCR breadth was seen in vaccine and placebo recipients. Substantial breadth was reportedly displayed by spike-specific CD8+ and CD4+ T cell responses after vaccination.

This specimen was peripheral blood, taken in a trial of Ad26.COV2.S vaccine versus placebo. This sequence originates from a person aged 18-60 years who received the Ad26.COV2.S COVID-19 vaccine or a placebo. The chain has TRBV18 and TRBJ2-5; 10 bases match TRBD1. The CDR3 coding sequence is TGTGCCAGCTCACCACCGACAGGGGGCGCGGGAAAAGAGACCCAGTACTTC. Amino acids: CASSPPTGGAGKETQYF.